Shown below are 21 T cell receptor beta chains from a single sample sequenced in a study of T-cell reconstitution after alpha-beta-depleted transplantation in children. The TCRbeta library incorporated unique molecular identifiers. Via MiXCR, TCRdb re-called the PCR reads, giving one row per CDR3 protein. The data contain some 440,000 distinct CDR3 sequences, under 20% of them seen just once; the ten biggest clones take up 29%. The sample was PBMCs, mostly from graft donor cells, taken 360 days after TCRalphabeta/CD19-depleted stem cell transplant. These receptors were collected from a boy younger than two who had a stem cell transplant for Wiskott-Aldrich syndrome, so the T cells may come from the graft donor.

This rearrangement joins TRBV5-1 to TRBJ2-7; 10 bases line up with TRBD1. The CDR3 has 15 residues. Trimming cost V 4 bases and J 4 bases; bases outside gene matches: 8. In germline, CDR1 is SGHRS, CDR2 YFSETQ. DNA for the CDR3: TGCGCCAGCAGCACGCCGGGACAGGGGAAGTACGAGCAGTACTTC. Residues: CASSTPGQGKYEQYF.

This clonotype was picked up a small number of times. The V and J genes are TRBV7-2 and TRBJ2-1; TRBD1 might be the D (7 bases). V shed 2 bases and J shed 7 bases, with 15 bases lying between them. Germline V gene data show CDR1 as SGHTA and CDR2 as FQGNSA. The CDR3 has 15 residues. CDR3 loop: CASSLRGDSPNEQFF. The CDR3 DNA sequence: TGTGCCAGCAGCTTAAGGGGGGACAGTCCGAATGAGCAGTTCTTC.

The table lists this clonotype with many counts. The rearrangement joins TRBV29-1 to TRBJ2-7, with 7 nucleotides matching TRBD1. The CDR3 length is 14 residues. Germline-derived CDR1 and CDR2 are SQVTM and ANQGSEA. Unmatched junction bases numbered 5, after V lost 0 bases and J lost 3 bases. Here the CDR3 reads CSVEDNRGVYEQYF. The CDR3 region has the DNA TGCAGCGTTGAAGATAACAGGGGAGTCTACGAGCAGTACTTC.

This chain uses TRBV7-9 with TRBJ2-1; TRBD2 matches at 10 bases. The germline V gene encodes CDR1 SEHNR and CDR2 FQNEAQ (reference sequence). The V gene end was trimmed by 1 base and the J gene end by 2 bases; junction bases not matched to a gene: 2. The CDR3 has 16 amino acids. The CDR3 loop reads CASSLEAGGTYNEQFF. CDR3 sequence (DNA): TGTGCCAGCAGCTTAGAAGCGGGAGGGACCTACAATGAGCAGTTCTTC.

This clonotype was seen only a few times. The chain has TRBV20-1 and TRBJ2-7; D is possibly TRBD1 (6 bases). The length of the CDR3 is 14 residues. V lost 5 bases, J lost 3 bases, and 17 bases lay in between. Looked up from germline, CDR1 is DFQATT and CDR2 is SNEGSKA (reference sequence). The CDR3 sequence is CSAYRDTRFYEQYF. The CDR3 region has the DNA TGCAGTGCTTACCGGGACACTAGATTCTACGAGCAGTACTTC.

In this sample, this clonotype turned up a few times. The chain employs TRBV12-3 or TRBV12-4 and TRBJ2-1; D assignment may be TRBD1 or TRBD2 (5 bases each). The CDR3 covers 12 residues. Trimming cost V 3 bases and J 11 bases, with 11 bases left between them. CDR3 DNA: TGTGCCAGCAGTTTTCCCGGGACCAAGCAGTTCTTC. It specifies CASSFPGTKQFF.

This clonotype was observed a handful of times. One end of the junction varies from germline; a read error may be responsible. V is TRBV7-9 and J is TRBJ2-1; D unclear. The CDR3 has 13 amino acids. CDR1 is SEHNR and CDR2 is FQNEAQ in the germline V gene (reference sequence). The DNA of the CDR3 is TGTGCCAGCACCTTAGGGAACCTCAATGAGCAGTTCTTC. Its protein product is CASTLGNLNEQFF. Filled out from reference TRBV7-9 and TRBJ2-1, the complete variable domain reads DTGVSQNPRHKITKRGQNVTFRCDPISEHNRLYWYRQTLGQGPEFLTYFQNEAQLEKSRLLSDRFSAERPKGSFSTLEIQRTEQGDSAMYLCASTLGNLNEQFFGPGTRLTVL.

The chain uses TRBV24-1 and TRBJ2-5; 9 nucleotides agree with TRBD1. CDR1 KGHDR and CDR2 SFDVKD come from the germline V gene. The CDR3 has 13 residues. With 7 bases clipped from V and 4 bases from J, the junction kept 3 bases outside the gene matches. The CDR3 loop reads CATRQGAGETQYF. For the CDR3, the DNA is TGTGCCACCAGACAGGGGGCAGGAGAGACCCAGTACTTC.

This rearrangement joins TRBV7-8 to TRBJ2-2, with 8 nucleotides matching TRBD1. Trimming at V came to 1 base and at J to 6 bases, leaving 7 bases not matched to a gene. Germline V CDR1 and CDR2: SGHVS, FQNEAQ. This CDR3 is built from 16 residues. The CDR3 reads CASSLVQGDLPGELFF. The CDR3, as DNA: TGTGCCAGCAGCTTAGTACAGGGGGACCTCCCCGGGGAGCTGTTTTTT. Together with reference TRBV7-8 and TRBJ2-2, the CDR3 gives the full variable domain: GAGVSQSPRYKVAKRGQDVALRCDPISGHVSLFWYQQALGQGPEFLTYFQNEAQLDKSGLPSDRFFAERPEGSVSTLKIQRTQQEDSAVYLCASSLVQGDLPGELFFGEGSRLTVL.

The chain couples TRBV6-1 to TRBJ2-1; D is possibly TRBD2 (6 bases). V gave up 9 bases and J gave up 0 bases, with 15 bases separating them. The CDR3 length is 15 residues. CDR1 and CDR2 (germline): MNHNS, SASEGT. The CDR3 here is CASSVAVSSYNEQFF. CDR3 in DNA: TGTGCCAGTTCGGTAGCGGTGAGCTCCTACAATGAGCAGTTCTTC.

The chain is built from TRBV5-1 and TRBJ2-2, with a possible D match to TRBD2 (6 bases). Germline loops: CDR1 SGHRS, CDR2 YFSETQ. V was trimmed by 1 base and J by 5 bases, leaving 12 bases between them. This CDR3 has 15 residues. CDR3 DNA sequence: TGCGCCAGCAGCTTGCGGCGTGGAGGGACCGGGGAGCTGTTTTTT. Translating gives CASSLRRGGTGELFF.

The sample holds a few counts of this clonotype. This chain joins TRBV7-2 and TRBJ2-1; 13 nucleotides line up with TRBD2. CDR3 size: 15 residues. V was clipped by 4 bases and J by 9 bases; unmatched bases: 6. Germline V CDR1 and CDR2: SGHTA, FQGNSA. CDR3 sequence (DNA): TGTGCCAGCAGCTCTGGACTAGCGGGAGAGGGTGAGCAGTTCTTC. Protein sequence: CASSSGLAGEGEQFF. The full variable domain, rest sourced from reference TRBV7-2 and TRBJ2-1, is GAGVSQSPSNKVTEKGKDVELRCDPISGHTALYWYRQSLGQGLEFLIYFQGNSAPDKSGLPSDRFSAERTGGSVSTLTIQRTQQEDSAVYLCASSSGLAGEGEQFFGPGTRLTVL.

The rearrangement uses TRBV11-2 and TRBJ2-7; no clear D. This CDR3 comprises 18 residues. The germline CDR1 and CDR2 sequences are SGHAT and FQNNGV. V lost 3 bases and J lost 0, with 21 bases in between. CDR3 DNA: TGTGCCAGCAGCTTCTCCCGAGTCGGGTTTCAGAGCTCCTACGAGCAGTACTTC. It is translated as CASSFSRVGFQSSYEQYF.

The chain employs TRBV7-2 and TRBJ2-5; the D is unclear. The germline gives CDR1 SGHTA, CDR2 FQGNSA. V lost 3 bases to trimming and J lost 1 base, with 9 bases between them. The CDR3 runs to 14 residues. For the CDR3, the DNA is TGTGCCAGCAGCTTTGGTCGGATCCAAGAGACCCAGTACTTC. This encodes CASSFGRIQETQYF.

V and J are TRBV12-3 or TRBV12-4 and TRBJ2-1; 7 bases fit TRBD1. This CDR3 has 13 residues. V was clipped by 6 bases and J by 7 bases; unmatched bases: 6. For the CDR3, the DNA is TGTGCCAGCAGACCCGTACAGGGGAATGAGCAGTTCTTC. Its protein is CASRPVQGNEQFF.

This clonotype was found a few times. The V and J genes are TRBV6-5 and TRBJ1-5; D is unclear. Trimming took off 6 bases at V and 1 base at J, with 13 bases between the two ends. CDR1 and CDR2 from the germline V gene are MNHEY and SVGAGI. The length of the CDR3 is 15 residues. The CDR3, as DNA: TGTGCCAGCAGGCCTCTTGGGAGAAGCAATCAGCCCCAGCATTTT. Amino acid sequence: CASRPLGRSNQPQHF.

The rearrangement joins TRBV28 to TRBJ2-3; TRBD2 matches 7 bases. CDR3 size: 17 residues. Germline CDR1 is MDHEN and CDR2 is SYDVKM. V gave up 6 bases and J gave up 2 bases; unmatched junction bases: 14. CDR3 DNA sequence: TGTGCCAGCAGACCTTTCCCGGGTAGCGGGCACACAGATACGCAGTATTTT. As protein: CASRPFPGSGHTDTQYF.

This chain joins TRBV7-2 and TRBJ1-5; 7 bases line up with TRBD1. The CDR3 runs to 15 residues. The germline CDR1 and CDR2 sequences are SGHTA and FQGNSA. The J segment lost 5 bases and the V segment lost 1 base, leaving 5 bases of the junction unmatched. The CDR3 spells CASSLGGQDYQPQHF. The CDR3 DNA is TGTGCCAGCAGCTTAGGTGGACAGGATTATCAGCCCCAGCATTTT.

The chain combines TRBV5-1 with TRBJ2-3; 8 bases fit TRBD2. Trimming took 4 bases from V and 2 from J; bases not matched to a gene: 9. This CDR3 contains 16 residues. Germline V lookup: CDR1 SGHRS, CDR2 YFSETQ. In DNA, the CDR3 is TGCGCCAGCAGCCTACTAGCGGCGTCCCCCACAGATACGCAGTATTTT. It specifies CASSLLAASPTDTQYF.

There are a few counts of this clonotype. This rearrangement joins TRBV7-2 to TRBJ2-3, with 12 bases matching TRBD2. V dropped 4 bases and J dropped 5; count of bases not matched to a gene: 4. Germline CDR1 and CDR2: SGHTA and FQGNSA. CDR3 size: 15 residues. The CDR3 sequence is CASSSLAGGQDTQYF. CDR3 DNA: TGTGCCAGCAGCTCCCTAGCGGGAGGGCAAGATACGCAGTATTTT.

The V gene is TRBV7-2, the J gene TRBJ2-3; D is perhaps TRBD1 (5 bases). The germline V and J ends were trimmed by 2 bases and 6 bases, with 9 bases remaining between them. CDR1 is SGHTA and CDR2 is FQGNSA in the germline V gene. This CDR3 has 13 residues. CDR3 DNA: TGTGCCAGCAGCTTAACAAAGGGGGATACGCAGTATTTT. It translates to CASSLTKGDTQYF.